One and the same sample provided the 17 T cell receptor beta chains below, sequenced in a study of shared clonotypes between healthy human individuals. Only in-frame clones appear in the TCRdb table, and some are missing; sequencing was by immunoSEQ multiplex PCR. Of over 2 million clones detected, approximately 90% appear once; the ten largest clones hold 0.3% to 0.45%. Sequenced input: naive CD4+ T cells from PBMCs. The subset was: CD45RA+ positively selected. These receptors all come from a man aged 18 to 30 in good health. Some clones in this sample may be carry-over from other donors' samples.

CDR3 loop: CASSVSGPYEQYF. In nucleotides, the CDR3 is TGTGCCAGCAGTGTTAGTGGCCCCTACGAGCAGTACTTC. V gene TRBV27 combines with J gene TRBJ2-7; D not resolved. CDR1 and CDR2 (germline): MNHEY, SMNVEV (reference sequence). There are 13 residues in the CDR3. The V and J ends lost 5 bases and 2 bases respectively, with 10 bases between them.

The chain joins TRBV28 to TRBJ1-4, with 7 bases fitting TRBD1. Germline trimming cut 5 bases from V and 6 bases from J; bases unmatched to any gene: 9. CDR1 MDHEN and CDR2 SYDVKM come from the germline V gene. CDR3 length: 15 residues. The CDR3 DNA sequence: TGTGCCAGCAGTCCCAGGGGACAGTCGGATGAAAAACTGTTTTTT. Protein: CASSPRGQSDEKLFF.

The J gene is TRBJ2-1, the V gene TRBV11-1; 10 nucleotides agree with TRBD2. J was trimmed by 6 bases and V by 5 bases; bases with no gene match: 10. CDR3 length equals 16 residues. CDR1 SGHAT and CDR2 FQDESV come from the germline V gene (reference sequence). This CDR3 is CASSPGSGRAGNEQFF. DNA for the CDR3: TGTGCCAGCAGCCCTGGGAGCGGGAGGGCGGGCAATGAGCAGTTCTTC. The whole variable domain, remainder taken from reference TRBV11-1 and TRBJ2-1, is EAEVAQSPRYKITEKSQAVAFWCDPISGHATLYWYRQILGQGPELLVQFQDESVVDDSQLPKDRFSAERLKGVDSTLKIQPAELGDSAMYLCASSPGSGRAGNEQFFGPGTRLTVL.

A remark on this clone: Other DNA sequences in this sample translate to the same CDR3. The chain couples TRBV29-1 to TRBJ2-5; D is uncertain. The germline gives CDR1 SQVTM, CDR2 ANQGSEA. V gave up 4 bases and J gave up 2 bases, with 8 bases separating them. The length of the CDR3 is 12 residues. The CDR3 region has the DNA TGCAGCGTTGCGTCAGCTCAAGAGACCCAGTACTTC. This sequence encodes CSVASAQETQYF.

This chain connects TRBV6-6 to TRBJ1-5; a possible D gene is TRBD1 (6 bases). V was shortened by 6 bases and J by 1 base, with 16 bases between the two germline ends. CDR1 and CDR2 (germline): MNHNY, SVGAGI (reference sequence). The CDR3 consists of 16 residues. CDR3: CASRTKQGGSNQPQHF. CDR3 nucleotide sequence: TGTGCCAGCAGAACTAAACAGGGCGGGAGCAATCAGCCCCAGCATTTT.

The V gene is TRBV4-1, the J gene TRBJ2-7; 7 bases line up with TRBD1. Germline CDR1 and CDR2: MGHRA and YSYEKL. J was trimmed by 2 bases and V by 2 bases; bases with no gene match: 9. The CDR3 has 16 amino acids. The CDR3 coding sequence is TGCGCCAGCAGCCAAATACCGGGACAGAGGACCTACGAGCAGTACTTC. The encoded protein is CASSQIPGQRTYEQYF.

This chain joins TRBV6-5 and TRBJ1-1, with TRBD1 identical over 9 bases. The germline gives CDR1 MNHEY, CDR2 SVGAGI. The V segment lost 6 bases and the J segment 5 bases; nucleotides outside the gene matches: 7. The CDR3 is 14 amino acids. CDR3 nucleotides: TGTGCCAGCAGATCACAGGGGGCTTGGACTGAAGCTTTCTTT. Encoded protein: CASRSQGAWTEAFF.

CDR3: CASSLSGGSTEAFF. In nucleotides, the CDR3 is TGTGCCAGCAGCTTAAGTGGAGGGAGCACTGAAGCTTTCTTT. The chain is built from TRBV7-3 and TRBJ1-1; no clear D gene. The CDR3 covers 14 residues. Per the germline V gene, CDR1 is SGHTA and CDR2 is FQGTGA. The V gene lost 1 base and the J gene lost 4 bases, with 10 bases spanning the gap.

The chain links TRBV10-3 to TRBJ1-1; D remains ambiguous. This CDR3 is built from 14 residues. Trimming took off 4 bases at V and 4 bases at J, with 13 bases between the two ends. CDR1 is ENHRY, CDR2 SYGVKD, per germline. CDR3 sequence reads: CAISVGESSTEAFF. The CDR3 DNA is TGTGCCATCAGTGTCGGGGAGTCAAGCACTGAAGCTTTCTTT.

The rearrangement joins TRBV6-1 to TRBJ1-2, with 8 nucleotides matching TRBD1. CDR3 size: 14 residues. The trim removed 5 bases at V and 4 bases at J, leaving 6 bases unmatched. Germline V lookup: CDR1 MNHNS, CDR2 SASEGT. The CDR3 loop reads CASSHRDRSYGYTF. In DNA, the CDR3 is TGTGCCAGCAGTCACCGGGACAGGAGCTATGGCTACACCTTC.

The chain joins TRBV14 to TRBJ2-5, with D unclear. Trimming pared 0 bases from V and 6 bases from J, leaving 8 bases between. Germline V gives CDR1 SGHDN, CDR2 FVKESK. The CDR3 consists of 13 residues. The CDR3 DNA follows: TGTGCCAGCAGCCAAGATATCCGAAAGACCCAGTACTTC. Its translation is CASSQDIRKTQYF.

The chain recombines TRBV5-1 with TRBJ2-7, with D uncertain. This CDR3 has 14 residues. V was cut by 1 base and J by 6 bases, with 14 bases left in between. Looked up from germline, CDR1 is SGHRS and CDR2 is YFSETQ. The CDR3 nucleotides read TGCGCCAGCAGCTTGCGGACGAGTGTCTCCGAGCAGTACTTC. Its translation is CASSLRTSVSEQYF. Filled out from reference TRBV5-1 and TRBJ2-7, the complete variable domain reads KAGVTQTPRYLIKTRGQQVTLSCSPISGHRSVSWYQQTPGQGLQFLFEYFSETQRNKGNFPGRFSGRQFSNSRSEMNVSTLELGDSALYLCASSLRTSVSEQYFGPGTRLTVT.

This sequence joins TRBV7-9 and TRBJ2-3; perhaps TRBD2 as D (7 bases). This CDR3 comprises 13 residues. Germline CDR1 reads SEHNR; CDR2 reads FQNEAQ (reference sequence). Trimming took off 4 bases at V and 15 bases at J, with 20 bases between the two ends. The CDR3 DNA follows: TGTGCCAGCAGCTCCGAGGAGGGGGGGCGCGAATATTTT. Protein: CASSSEEGGREYF.

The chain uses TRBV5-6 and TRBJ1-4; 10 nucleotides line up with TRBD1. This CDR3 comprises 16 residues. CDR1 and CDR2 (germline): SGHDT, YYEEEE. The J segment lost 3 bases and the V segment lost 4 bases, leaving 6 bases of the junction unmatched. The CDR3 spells CASSRGQGRSNEKLFF. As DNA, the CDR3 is TGTGCCAGCAGCCGGGGACAGGGGAGGTCTAATGAAAAACTGTTTTTT.

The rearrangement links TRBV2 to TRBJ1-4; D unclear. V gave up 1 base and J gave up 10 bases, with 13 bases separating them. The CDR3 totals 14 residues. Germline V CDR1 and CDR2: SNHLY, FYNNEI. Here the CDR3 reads CASSEERVEGKLFF. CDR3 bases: TGTGCCAGCAGTGAAGAGCGGGTGGAGGGAAAACTGTTTTTT.

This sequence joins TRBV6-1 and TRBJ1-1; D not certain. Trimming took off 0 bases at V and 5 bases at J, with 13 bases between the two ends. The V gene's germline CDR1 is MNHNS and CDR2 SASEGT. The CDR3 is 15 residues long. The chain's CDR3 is CASSEAGMYGTEAFF. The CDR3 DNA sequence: TGTGCCAGCAGTGAAGCGGGGATGTACGGGACTGAAGCTTTCTTT.

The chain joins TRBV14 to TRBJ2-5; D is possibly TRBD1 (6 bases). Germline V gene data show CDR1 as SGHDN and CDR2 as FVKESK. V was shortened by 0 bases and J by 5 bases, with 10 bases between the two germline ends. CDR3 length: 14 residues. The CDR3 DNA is TGTGCCAGCAGCCAAGATTTAAGGGGGGAGACCCAGTACTTC. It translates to CASSQDLRGETQYF.